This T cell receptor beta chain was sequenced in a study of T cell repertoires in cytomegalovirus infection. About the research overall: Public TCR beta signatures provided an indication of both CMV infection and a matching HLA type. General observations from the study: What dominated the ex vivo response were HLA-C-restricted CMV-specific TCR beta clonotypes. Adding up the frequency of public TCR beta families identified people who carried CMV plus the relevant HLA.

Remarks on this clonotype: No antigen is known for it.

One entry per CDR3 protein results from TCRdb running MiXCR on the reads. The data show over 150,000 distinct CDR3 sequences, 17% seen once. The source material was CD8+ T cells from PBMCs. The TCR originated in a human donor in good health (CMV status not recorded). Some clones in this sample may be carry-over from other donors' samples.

The CDR3 sequence is CASSGLQDGYTF. The CDR3 region has the DNA TGTGCCAGCAGTGGTTTACAGGATGGCTACACCTTC. The chain recombines TRBV6-2 or TRBV6-3 with TRBJ1-2, with a possible D match to TRBD1 (5 bases). The CDR3 length is 12 residues. V dropped 5 bases and J dropped 6 bases, with 10 bases sitting between them. The V gene's germline CDR1 is MNHEY and CDR2 SVGEGT.